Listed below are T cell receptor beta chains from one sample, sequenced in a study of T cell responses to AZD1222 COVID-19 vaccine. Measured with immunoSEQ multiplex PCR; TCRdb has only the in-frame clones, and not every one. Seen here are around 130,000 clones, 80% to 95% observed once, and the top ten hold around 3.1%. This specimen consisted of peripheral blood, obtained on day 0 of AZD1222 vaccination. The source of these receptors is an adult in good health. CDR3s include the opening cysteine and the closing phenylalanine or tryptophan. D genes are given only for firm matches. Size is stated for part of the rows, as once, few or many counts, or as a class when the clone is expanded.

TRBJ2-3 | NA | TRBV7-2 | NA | CASSVMTSTDTQYF | TGTGCCAGCAGCGTAATGACTAGCACAGATACGCAGTATTTT
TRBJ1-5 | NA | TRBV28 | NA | CASSPAGRGQNQPQHF | TGTGCCAGCAGCCCCGCAGGAAGGGGTCAAAACCAGCCCCAGCATTTT
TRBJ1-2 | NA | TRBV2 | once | CASSGTDRYGYTF | TGTGCCAGCAGTGGTACAGACCGCTATGGCTACACCTTC
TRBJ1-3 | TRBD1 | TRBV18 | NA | CASSQGQSSGNTIYF | TGTGCCAGCTCTCAGGGACAGTCCTCTGGAAACACCATATATTTT
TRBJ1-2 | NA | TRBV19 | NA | CASTTTPMYGYTF | TGTGCCAGTACCACGACACCGATGTATGGCTACACCTTC
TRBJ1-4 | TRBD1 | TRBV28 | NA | CASSSGSHRGLFF | TGTGCCAGCAGTTCGGGATCCCACAGGGGACTGTTTTTT
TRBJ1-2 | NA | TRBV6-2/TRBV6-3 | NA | CASSYFRDTHREADGYTF | TGTGCCAGCAGTTACTTTCGGGACACTCATAGGGAAGCGGATGGCTACACCTTC
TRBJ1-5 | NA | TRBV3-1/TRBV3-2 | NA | CASSQKGNQPQHF | TGTGCCAGCAGCCAAAAGGGAAATCAGCCCCAGCATTTT
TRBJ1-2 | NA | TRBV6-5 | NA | CASRARQELNYGYTF | TGTGCCAGCAGGGCCAGACAGGAGCTTAACTATGGCTACACCTTC
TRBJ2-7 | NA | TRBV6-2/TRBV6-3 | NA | CASSYSGGEQYF | TGTGCCAGCAGTTACTCAGGGGGCGAGCAGTACTTC
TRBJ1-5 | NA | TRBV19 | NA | CASTGRVDNQPQHF | TGTGCCAGTACAGGGCGAGTCGACAATCAGCCCCAGCATTTT
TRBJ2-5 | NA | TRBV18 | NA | CASSPEETQYF | TGTGCCAGCTCACCAGAAGAGACCCAGTACTTC
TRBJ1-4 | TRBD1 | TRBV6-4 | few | CASTIKKPQGPRNEKLFF | TGTGCCAGCACAATTAAAAAACCACAGGGGCCCAGGAATGAAAAACTGTTTTTT
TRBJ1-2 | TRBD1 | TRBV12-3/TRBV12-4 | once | CASRRQGYGYTF | TGTGCCAGCAGAAGACAGGGATATGGCTACACCTTC
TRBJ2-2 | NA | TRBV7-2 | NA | CASSLMSAGELFF | TGTGCCAGCAGCTTAATGAGCGCCGGGGAGCTGTTTTTT
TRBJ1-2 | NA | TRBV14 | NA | CASSTLPRVRNYGYTF | TGTGCCAGCAGCACACTCCCCAGGGTAAGGAACTATGGCTACACCTTC
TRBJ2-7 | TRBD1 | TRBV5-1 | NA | CASSWSTGQSYEQYF | TGCGCCAGCAGTTGGTCGACGGGACAGAGCTACGAGCAGTACTTC
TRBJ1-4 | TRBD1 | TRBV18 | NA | CASSRDRGTNEKLFF | TGTGCCAGCTCACGTGACAGGGGAACTAATGAAAAACTGTTTTTT
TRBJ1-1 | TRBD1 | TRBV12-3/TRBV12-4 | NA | CASSRQGKSEAFF | TGTGCCAGCAGTCGACAGGGAAAATCTGAAGCTTTCTTT
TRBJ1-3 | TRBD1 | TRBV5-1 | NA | CASSLLGQAHSGNTIYF | TGCGCCAGCAGCTTGCTGGGACAGGCGCACTCTGGAAACACCATATATTTT
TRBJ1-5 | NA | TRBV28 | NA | CASSSGQVNQPQHF | TGTGCCAGCAGTTCGGGGCAGGTCAATCAGCCCCAGCATTTT
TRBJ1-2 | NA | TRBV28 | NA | CASSLGTLYGYTF | TGTGCCAGCAGTTTGGGAACTCTCTATGGCTACACCTTC
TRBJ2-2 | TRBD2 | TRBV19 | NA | CASSSRGLAGGSGELFF | TGTGCCAGTAGTTCCAGGGGACTAGCGGGAGGAAGTGGGGAGCTGTTTTTT
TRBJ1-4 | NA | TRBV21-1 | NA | CASSKDSSPRSRGEKLFF | TGTGCCAGCAGCAAGGACTCCTCCCCCCGGTCGCGCGGTGAAAAACTGTTTTTT
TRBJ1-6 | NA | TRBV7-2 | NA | CASSPNGGDSPLHF | TGTGCCAGCAGCCCAAACGGTGGGGATTCACCCCTCCACTTT
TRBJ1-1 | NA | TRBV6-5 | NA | CASRGELGAFF | TGTGCCAGCAGGGGGGAACTAGGAGCTTTCTTT
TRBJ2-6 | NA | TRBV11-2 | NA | CASLHSRGGSGANVLTF | TGTGCCAGCCTTCACTCCCGTGGGGGGTCTGGGGCCAACGTCCTGACTTTC
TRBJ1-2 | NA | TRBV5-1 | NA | CASSLTSQGVTLRYTF | TGCGCCAGCAGCCTAACCTCACAGGGTGTAACGTTGCGCTACACCTTC
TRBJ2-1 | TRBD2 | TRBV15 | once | CATSRRGTSGNNEQFF | TGTGCCACCAGCAGACGGGGGACTAGCGGGAACAATGAGCAGTTCTTC
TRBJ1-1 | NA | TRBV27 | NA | CASSSWGGGTEAFF | TGTGCCAGTAGTTCTTGGGGAGGAGGGACTGAAGCTTTCTTT
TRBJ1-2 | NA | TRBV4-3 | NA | CASSQTGAYGYTF | TGCGCCAGCAGCCAGACCGGGGCCTATGGCTACACCTTC
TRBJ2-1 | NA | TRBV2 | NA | CASSGERYYNEQFF | TGTGCCAGCAGTGGGGAACGGTACTACAATGAGCAGTTCTTC
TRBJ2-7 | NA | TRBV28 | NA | CASSLNRGTVAYEQYF | TGTGCCAGCAGTTTAAATCGGGGGACAGTAGCCTACGAGCAGTACTTC
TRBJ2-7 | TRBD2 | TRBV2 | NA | CASRNGLEYF | TGTGCCAGCAGAAACGGACTAGAGTACTTC
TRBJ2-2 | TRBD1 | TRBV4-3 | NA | CASSEGTGDGELFF | TGCGCCAGCAGCGAAGGGACAGGGGACGGGGAGCTGTTTTTT
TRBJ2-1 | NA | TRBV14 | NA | CASSQELPSAYLNNEQFF | TGTGCCAGCAGCCAAGAATTGCCTAGCGCCTACCTGAACAATGAGCAGTTCTTC
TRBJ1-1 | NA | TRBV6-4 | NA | CASSADRNTEAFF | TGTGCCAGCAGTGCGGACAGGAACACTGAAGCTTTCTTT
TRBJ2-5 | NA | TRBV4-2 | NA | CASSQETSRETQYF | TGTGCCAGCAGCCAAGAAACTAGTAGGGAGACCCAGTACTTC
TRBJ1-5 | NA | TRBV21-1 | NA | CASSKIIGCPQPQHF | TGTGCCAGCAGCAAAATAATTGGATGCCCTCAGCCCCAGCATTTT
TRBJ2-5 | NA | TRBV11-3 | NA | CASSPTTSRQETQYF | TGTGCCAGCAGTCCTACAACGTCCAGACAAGAGACCCAGTACTTC
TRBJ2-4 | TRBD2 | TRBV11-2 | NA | CASSQGSLAGANIQYF | TGTGCCAGCAGCCAAGGGTCTCTAGCGGGAGCTAACATTCAGTACTTC
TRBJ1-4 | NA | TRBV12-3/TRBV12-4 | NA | CASSLADEKLFF | TGTGCCAGCAGTTTAGCGGACGAAAAACTGTTTTTT
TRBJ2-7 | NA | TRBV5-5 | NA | CASSSRQASSYEQYF | TGTGCCAGCAGCTCGAGACAGGCGAGCTCCTACGAGCAGTACTTC
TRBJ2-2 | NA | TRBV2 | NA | CASSSTGLNTGELFF | TGTGCCAGCAGCTCCACGGGACTGAACACCGGGGAGCTGTTTTTT
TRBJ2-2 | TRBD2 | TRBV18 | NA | CASSPISGRGTGELFF | TGTGCCAGCTCACCAATCAGCGGGAGAGGGACCGGGGAGCTGTTTTTT
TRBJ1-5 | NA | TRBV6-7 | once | CASSYVAGLHQPQHF | TGTGCCAGCAGTTACGTGGCAGGGTTGCATCAGCCCCAGCATTTT